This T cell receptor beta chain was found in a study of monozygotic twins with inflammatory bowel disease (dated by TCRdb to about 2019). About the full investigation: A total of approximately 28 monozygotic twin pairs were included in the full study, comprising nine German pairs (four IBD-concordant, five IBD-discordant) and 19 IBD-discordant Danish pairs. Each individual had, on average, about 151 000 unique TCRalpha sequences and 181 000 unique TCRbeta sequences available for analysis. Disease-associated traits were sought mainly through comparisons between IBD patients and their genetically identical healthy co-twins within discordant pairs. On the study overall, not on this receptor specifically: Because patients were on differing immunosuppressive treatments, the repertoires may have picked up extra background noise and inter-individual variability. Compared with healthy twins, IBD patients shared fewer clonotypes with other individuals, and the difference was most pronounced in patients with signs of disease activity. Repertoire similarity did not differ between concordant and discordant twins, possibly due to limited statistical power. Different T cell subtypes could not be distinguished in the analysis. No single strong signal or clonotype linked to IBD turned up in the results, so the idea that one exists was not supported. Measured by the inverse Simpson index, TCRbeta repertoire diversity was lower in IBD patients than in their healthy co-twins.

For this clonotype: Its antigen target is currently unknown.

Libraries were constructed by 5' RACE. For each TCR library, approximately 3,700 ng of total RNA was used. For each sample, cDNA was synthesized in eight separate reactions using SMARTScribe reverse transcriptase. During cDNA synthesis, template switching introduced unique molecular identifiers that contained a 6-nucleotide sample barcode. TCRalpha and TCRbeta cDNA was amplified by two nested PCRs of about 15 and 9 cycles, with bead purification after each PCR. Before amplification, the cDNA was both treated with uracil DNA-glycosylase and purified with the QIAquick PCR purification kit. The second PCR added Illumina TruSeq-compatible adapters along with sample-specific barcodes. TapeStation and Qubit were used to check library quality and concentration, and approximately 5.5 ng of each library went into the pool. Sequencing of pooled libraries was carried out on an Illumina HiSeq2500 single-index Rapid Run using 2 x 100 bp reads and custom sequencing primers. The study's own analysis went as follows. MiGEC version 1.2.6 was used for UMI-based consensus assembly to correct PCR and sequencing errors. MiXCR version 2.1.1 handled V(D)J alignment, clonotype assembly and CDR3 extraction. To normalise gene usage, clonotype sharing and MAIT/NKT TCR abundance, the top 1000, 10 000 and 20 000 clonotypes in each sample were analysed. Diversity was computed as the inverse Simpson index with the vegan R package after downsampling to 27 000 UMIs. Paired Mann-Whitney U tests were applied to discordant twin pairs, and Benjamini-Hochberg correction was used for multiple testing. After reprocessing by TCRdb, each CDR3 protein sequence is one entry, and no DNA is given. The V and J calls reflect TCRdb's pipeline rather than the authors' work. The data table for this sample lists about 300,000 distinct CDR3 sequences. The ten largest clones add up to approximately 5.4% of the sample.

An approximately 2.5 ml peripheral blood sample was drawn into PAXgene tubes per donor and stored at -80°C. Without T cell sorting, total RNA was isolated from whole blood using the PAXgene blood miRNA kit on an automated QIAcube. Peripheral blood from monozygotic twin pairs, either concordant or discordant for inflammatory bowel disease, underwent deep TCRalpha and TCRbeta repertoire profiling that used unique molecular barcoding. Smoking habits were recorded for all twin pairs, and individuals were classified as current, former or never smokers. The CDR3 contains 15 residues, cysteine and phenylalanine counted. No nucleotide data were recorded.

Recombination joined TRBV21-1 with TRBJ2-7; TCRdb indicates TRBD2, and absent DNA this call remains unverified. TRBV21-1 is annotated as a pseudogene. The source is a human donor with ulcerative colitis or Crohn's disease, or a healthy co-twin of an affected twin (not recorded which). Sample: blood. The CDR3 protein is CASSKGWRDHGEQYF.